This T cell receptor (beta chain) is drawn from a study of somatic mutations in T cells in chronic GVHD (dated by TCRdb to 2019 to 2021). This clone was recorded only once. It has no known antigen specificity. No base quality information exists; no much larger clone differs at one position. Genomic DNA was isolated and then used for TCRbeta deep sequencing. TCRbeta CDR3 sequencing and initial data processing were performed as a commercial service with the immunoSEQ assay. The published analysis was carried out like this. IMGT was used to annotate V, D, J genes, while reads were demultiplexed, adapter and primer sequences were stripped out, and similar clones were merged through frequency-ratio clustering. In TCRdb, the immuneACCESS table is reduced to in-frame sequences with V and J assigned. These tables do not hold every clone; where another copy was compared, an unresolved V gene accounts for under half, and the others remain unexplained. That table furnishes V, J and clone size, whereas the DNA furnished D and trimming. Counted in this sample were 13,000 or so clones; roughly 80% of them appeared once. 32% of the sample lies in the top ten.

Including the terminal cysteine and phenylalanine, the CDR3 comprises 13 residues. The sequence is cut down to CDR3 DNA, 39 bases in frame from base 1. Sequences LNHDA (CDR1) and SQIVND (CDR2) are obtained from the germline V gene (reference sequence). V lost 3 bases and J lost 14 bases, and the count of bases not matched to a germline gene is 8. Sorting staining used anti-CD3, anti-CD4, anti-CD8 and a Vbeta20 antibody from the IOTest Beta Mark kit on a FACSAria III, with purity above 99%. Peripheral blood was collected in sodium heparin tubes, and mononuclear cells were isolated by Ficoll-Paque PLUS density gradient centrifugation. CD4+ Vbeta20+, CD4+ Vbeta20-, and CD8+ T cell fractions were FACS-sorted before TCRbeta deep sequencing.

In this chain, TRBV19 is recombined with TRBJ2-3, and TRBD1 aligns with 10 junction nucleotides. This TCR derives from a male patient between 50 and 60 years old with chronic graft-versus-host disease. Some T cells may have been brought in with the graft after a transplant. Sequenced material: Vbeta20-negative CD4+ T cells from blood. This specimen's cell subset or site label, interpreted: CD4+ T cells sorted as TCR Vbeta20 negative by flow cytometry. Read as DNA, the sequence is TGTGCCAGTAGTATCCCTGGACAGGGGGACCGGTATTTT. This sequence encodes CASSIPGQGDRYF.